The entry that follows covers one TCR beta chain sequence. Per the authors' pipeline: Scientists estimated how many nucleated cells there were by amplifying reference gene primers. Using immunoSEQ multiplex PCR, the repertoire was profiled, and TCRdb retains in-frame clones only, with some absent. V and J calls and clone size follow that table, whereas D and trimming were derived from the DNA. The data contain roughly 130,000 clones, 86% of them singletons. This entry comes from a study of blood T cell repertoires in COVID-19. Whole-study context: Specimens from acute and convalescent COVID-19 originated in the United States, Italy and Spain. PBMCs, B-cell-depleted T cells, or T cells were the source of the cDNA or gDNA that made up the material.

The CDR3 contains 13 residues. The ends were cut back, 1 base at V and 8 bases at J, with 11 bases in the middle. This clonotype was obtained from a man aged 40-55 years with acute or convalescent COVID-19. The rearrangement links TRBV12-3 or TRBV12-4 to TRBJ1-2, with no clear D. Sequencing was carried out using peripheral blood. The CDR3: CASSLVSSPGYTF. The CDR3 DNA is TGTGCCAGCAGTTTAGTTAGTTCACCCGGCTACACCTTC.